This note documents a single T cell receptor beta chain sequence. The data stem from a study of blood T cell repertoires in COVID-19. At the level of the study: Samples of COVID-19 (acute and convalescent) were obtained from the United States, Italy and Spain. In each case, the material was cDNA or gDNA derived from T cells, B-cell-depleted T cells, or PBMCs.

Per the original data handling: The authors estimated nucleated cell counts from reference gene primer amplification. Here immunoSEQ multiplex PCR was the method, and the copy in TCRdb shows in-frame clones only, minus some. D and trimming were read from the DNA, whereas the V and J calls and clone size are those reported in that table. The sample consists of 52,000 or so clones, about 75% of them appearing once. This receptor was taken from a man aged 45-65 years with active or convalescent COVID-19. Sequencing was performed on peripheral blood.

The CDR3 DNA is TGTGCCACCAGCAGATCAGGCTACGAGCAGTACTTC. This sequence encodes CATSRSGYEQYF. The chain combines TRBV15 with TRBJ2-7; D ambiguous. This CDR3 is built from 12 residues. V was shortened by 2 bases and J by 3 bases, with 5 bases between the two germline ends. Looked up from germline, CDR1 is LNHNV and CDR2 is YYDKDF (reference sequence). The full variable domain, rest sourced from reference TRBV15 and TRBJ2-7, is DAMVIQNPRYQVTQFGKPVTLSCSQTLNHNVMYWYQQKSSQAPKLLFHYYDKDFNNEADTPDNFQSRRPNTSFCFLDIRSPGLGDTAMYLCATSRSGYEQYFGPGTRLTVT.